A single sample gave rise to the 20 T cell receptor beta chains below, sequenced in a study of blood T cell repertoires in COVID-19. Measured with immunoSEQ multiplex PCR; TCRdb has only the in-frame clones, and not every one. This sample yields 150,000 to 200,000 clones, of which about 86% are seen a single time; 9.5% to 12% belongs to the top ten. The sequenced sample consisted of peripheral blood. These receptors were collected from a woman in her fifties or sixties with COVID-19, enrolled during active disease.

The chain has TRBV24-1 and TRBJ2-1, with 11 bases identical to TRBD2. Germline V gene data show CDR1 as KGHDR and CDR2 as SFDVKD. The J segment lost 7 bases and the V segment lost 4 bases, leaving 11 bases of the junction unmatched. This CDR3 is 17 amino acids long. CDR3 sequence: CATSERSLAGVSNEQFF. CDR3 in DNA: TGTGCCACCAGTGAGCGTTCACTAGCGGGAGTTTCGAATGAGCAGTTCTTC.

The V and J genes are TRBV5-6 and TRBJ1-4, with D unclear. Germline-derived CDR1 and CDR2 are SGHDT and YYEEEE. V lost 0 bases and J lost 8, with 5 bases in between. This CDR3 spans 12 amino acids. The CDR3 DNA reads TGTGCCAGCAGCTTGGGAAGCGAAAAACTGTTTTTT. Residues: CASSLGSEKLFF.

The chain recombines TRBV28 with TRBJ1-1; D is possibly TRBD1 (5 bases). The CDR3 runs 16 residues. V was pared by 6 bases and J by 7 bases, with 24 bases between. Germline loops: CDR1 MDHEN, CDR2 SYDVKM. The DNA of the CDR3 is TGTGCCAGCAGCCGTACATGGGATAGGGGCTTTAGTGAAGCTTTCTTT. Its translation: CASSRTWDRGFSEAFF.

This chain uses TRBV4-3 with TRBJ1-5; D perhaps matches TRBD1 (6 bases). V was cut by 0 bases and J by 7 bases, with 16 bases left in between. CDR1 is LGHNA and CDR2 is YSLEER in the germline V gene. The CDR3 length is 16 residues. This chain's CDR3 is CASSQEARDTRQPQHF. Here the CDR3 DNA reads TGCGCCAGCAGCCAAGAGGCCCGGGACACGAGGCAGCCCCAGCATTTT.

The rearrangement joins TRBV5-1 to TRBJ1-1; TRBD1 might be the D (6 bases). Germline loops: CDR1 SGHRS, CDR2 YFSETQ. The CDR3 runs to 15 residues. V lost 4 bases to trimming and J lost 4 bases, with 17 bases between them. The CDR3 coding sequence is TGCGCCAGCAGCCCGAGCGGGGGCAGGGGCACTGAAGCTTTCTTT. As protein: CASSPSGGRGTEAFF.

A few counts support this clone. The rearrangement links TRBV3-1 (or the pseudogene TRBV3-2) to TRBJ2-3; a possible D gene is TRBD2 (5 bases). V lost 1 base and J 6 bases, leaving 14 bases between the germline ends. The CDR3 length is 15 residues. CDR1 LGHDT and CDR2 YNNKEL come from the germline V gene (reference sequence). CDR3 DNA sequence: TGTGCCAGCAGCCAAGGTACCGGGATATCGGATACGCAGTATTTT. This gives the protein CASSQGTGISDTQYF.

In DNA form, the CDR3 reads TGTGCCAGCAGTTTATCTCGCAATGAGCAGTTCTTC. Protein sequence: CASSLSRNEQFF. V and J are TRBV12-3 or TRBV12-4 and TRBJ2-1, with no clear D. Trimming left V 2 bases short and J 6 bases short, with 5 bases between. The CDR3 has 12 amino acids.

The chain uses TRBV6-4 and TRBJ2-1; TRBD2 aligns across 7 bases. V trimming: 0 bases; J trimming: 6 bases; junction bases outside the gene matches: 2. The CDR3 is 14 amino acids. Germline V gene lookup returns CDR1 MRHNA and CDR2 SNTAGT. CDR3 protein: CASSDSGGSNEQFF. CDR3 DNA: TGTGCCAGCAGTGACTCAGGCGGGAGCAATGAGCAGTTCTTC.

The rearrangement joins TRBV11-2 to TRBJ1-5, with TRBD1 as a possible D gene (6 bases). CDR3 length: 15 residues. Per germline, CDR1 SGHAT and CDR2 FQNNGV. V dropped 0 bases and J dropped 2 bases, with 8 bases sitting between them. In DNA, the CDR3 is TGTGCCAGCAGCTTAGAACAGGGAGGCAATCAGCCCCAGCATTTT. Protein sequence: CASSLEQGGNQPQHF.

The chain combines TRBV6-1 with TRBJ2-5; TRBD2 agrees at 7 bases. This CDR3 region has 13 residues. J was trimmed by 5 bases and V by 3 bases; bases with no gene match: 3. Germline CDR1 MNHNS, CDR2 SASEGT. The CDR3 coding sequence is TGTGCCAGCAGTGACGGGGGAGGGGAGACCCAGTACTTC. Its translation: CASSDGGGETQYF.

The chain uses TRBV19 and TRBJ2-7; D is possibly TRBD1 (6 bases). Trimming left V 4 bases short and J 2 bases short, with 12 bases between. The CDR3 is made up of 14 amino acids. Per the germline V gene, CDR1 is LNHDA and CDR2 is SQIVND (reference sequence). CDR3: CASSTRQDTYEQYF. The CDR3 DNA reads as TGTGCCAGTAGTACCCGACAGGACACCTACGAGCAGTACTTC.

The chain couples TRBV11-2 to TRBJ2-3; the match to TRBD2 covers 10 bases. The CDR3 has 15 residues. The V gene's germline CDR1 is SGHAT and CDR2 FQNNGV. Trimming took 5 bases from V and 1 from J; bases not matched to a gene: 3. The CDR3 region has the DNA TGTGCCAGCAGCGCTCTAGCGGGGGGCACAGATACGCAGTATTTT. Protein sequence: CASSALAGGTDTQYF.

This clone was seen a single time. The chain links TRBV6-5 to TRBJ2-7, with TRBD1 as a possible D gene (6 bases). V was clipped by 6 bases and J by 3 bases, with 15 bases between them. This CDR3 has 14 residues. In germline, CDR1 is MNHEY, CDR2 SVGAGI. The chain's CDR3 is CASRYGTSFYEQYF. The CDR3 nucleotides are TGTGCCAGCAGGTACGGGACAAGTTTCTACGAGCAGTACTTC.

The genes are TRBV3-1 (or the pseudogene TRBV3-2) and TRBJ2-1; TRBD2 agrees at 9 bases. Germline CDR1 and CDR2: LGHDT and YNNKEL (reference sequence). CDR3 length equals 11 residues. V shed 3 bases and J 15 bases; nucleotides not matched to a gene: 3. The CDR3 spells CASSQWGLAFF. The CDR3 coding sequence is TGTGCCAGCAGCCAGTGGGGACTAGCGTTCTTC.

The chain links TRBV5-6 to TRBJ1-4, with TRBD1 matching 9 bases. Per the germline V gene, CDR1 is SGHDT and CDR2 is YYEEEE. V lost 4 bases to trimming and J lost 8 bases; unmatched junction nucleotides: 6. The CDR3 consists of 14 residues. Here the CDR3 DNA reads TGTGCCAGCAGCCAGGACAGGGGCACCGAAAAACTGTTTTTT. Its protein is CASSQDRGTEKLFF. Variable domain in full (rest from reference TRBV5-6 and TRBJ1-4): DAGVTQSPTHLIKTRGQQVTLRCSPKSGHDTVSWYQQALGQGPQFIFQYYEEEERQRGNFPDRFSGHQFPNYSSELNVNALLLGDSALYLCASSQDRGTEKLFFGSGTQLSVL.

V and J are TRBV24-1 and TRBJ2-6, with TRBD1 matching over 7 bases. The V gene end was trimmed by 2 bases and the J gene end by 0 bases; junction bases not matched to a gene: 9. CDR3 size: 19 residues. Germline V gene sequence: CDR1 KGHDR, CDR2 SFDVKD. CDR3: CATSDSSGTVFSGANVLTF. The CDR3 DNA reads TGTGCCACCAGTGATTCTTCCGGGACAGTATTCTCTGGGGCCAACGTCCTGACTTTC.

The CDR3, as DNA: TGTGCCACCAGTGACCGCGTACAGGGGGCTGGCTATGGCTACACCTTC. It codes for CATSDRVQGAGYGYTF. This rearrangement joins TRBV24-1 to TRBJ1-2, with 9 bases matching TRBD1. The V segment lost 4 bases and the J segment 4 bases; nucleotides outside the gene matches: 9. In germline, CDR1 is KGHDR, CDR2 SFDVKD. The CDR3 length is 16 residues.

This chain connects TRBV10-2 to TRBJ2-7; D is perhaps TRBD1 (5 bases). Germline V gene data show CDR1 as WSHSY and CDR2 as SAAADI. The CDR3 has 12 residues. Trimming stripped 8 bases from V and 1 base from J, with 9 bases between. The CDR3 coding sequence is TGCGCCAGCCAGCAGGGATCCTACGAGCAGTACTTC. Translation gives CASQQGSYEQYF.

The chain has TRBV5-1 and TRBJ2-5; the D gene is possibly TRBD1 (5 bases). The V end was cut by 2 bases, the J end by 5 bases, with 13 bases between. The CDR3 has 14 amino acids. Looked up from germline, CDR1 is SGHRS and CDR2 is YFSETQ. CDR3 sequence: CASSFTGRVETQYF. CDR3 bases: TGCGCCAGCAGCTTTACCGGCAGGGTTGAGACCCAGTACTTC.

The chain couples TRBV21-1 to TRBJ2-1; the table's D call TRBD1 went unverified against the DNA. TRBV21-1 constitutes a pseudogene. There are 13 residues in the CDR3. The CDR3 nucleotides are TGTGCCAGCAGCAAAGGGGACACCCGTGAGCAGTTCTTC. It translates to CASSKGDTREQFF.